This T cell receptor (beta chain) comes out of a study of identical twins. One entry per CDR3 protein results from TCRdb running MiXCR on the 5' RACE reads. The data show roughly 750,000 distinct CDR3 sequences, 21% seen once. V gave up 10 bases and J gave up 0 bases, with 10 bases separating them. This CDR3 contains 14 residues. Per germline, CDR1 SGHAT and CDR2 FQNNGV. This same sample was also taken into another study, of T cells expressing NK-cell markers.

Sequenced: PBMCs. V and J are TRBV11-2 and TRBJ2-6, with D perhaps being TRBD1 or TRBD2 (5 bases each). The clonotype comes from a woman under 30 in good health. The CDR3 sequence: CATLGTSGANVLTF. CDR3 nucleotides: TGTGCCACCTTGGGGACCTCTGGGGCCAACGTCCTGACTTTC.